The rows below give T cell receptor beta chains drawn from one sample of a study of regulatory T cells in long-lasting Graves disease. One entry per CDR3 protein, called by TCRdb with MiXCR from the multiplex PCR reads. This sample carries about 470,000 distinct CDR3 sequences, about 20% of them seen once, and the ten largest clones take approximately 7.8%. The specimen was peripheral blood mononuclear cells (PBMCs), collected when the disease was refractory, from a patient treated with antithyroid drugs. These receptors were collected from a female donor with Graves disease. Both conserved end residues are part of each CDR3. D genes are given only for firm matches. Size is omitted from some rows. Given values are once, few, many or a class for expanded clones.

d_call,v_call,j_call,clone_size,cdr3_aa,cdr3_nt
-,TRBV29-1,TRBJ1-1,many,CSVTTTENTEAFF,TGCAGCGTTACCACGACAGAAAACACTGAAGCTTTCTTT
-,TRBV11-2,TRBJ2-1,many,CASSLLRDLTYNEQFF,TGTGCCAGCAGCCTCCTCCGGGACTTAACCTACAATGAGCAGTTCTTC
TRBD1,TRBV11-1,TRBJ1-6,-,CASSFPGQGLNSPLHF,TGTGCCAGCAGCTTTCCGGGACAGGGGCTTAATTCACCCCTCCACTTT
-,TRBV6-1,TRBJ2-7,few,CASSLDPGFEGEQYF,TGTGCCAGCAGTCTAGACCCAGGATTTGAAGGCGAGCAGTACTTC
-,TRBV7-2,TRBJ1-1,many,CASSPAGTEAFF,TGTGCCAGCAGCCCAGCGGGCACTGAAGCTTTCTTT
-,TRBV20-1,TRBJ1-6,few,CSARVHLSPLHF,TGCAGTGCTAGGGTCCATTTGTCACCCCTCCACTTT
-,TRBV7-2,TRBJ1-2,-,CASSFRGRLVHGTNGYTF,TGTGCCAGCAGCTTCAGGGGCAGGCTGGTTCACGGAACTAATGGCTACACCTTC
-,TRBV3-1,TRBJ1-6,few,CASSQAGYNSPLHF,TGTGCCAGCAGCCAAGCAGGGTATAATTCACCCCTCCACTTT
-,TRBV12-3/TRBV12-4,TRBJ1-3,many,CASSLTETGNTIYF,TGTGCCAGCAGTTTGACAGAGACTGGAAACACCATATATTTT
TRBD2,TRBV29-1,TRBJ2-2,few,CSVDEASGGTGELFF,TGCAGCGTTGATGAGGCTAGCGGGGGCACCGGGGAGCTGTTTTTT
TRBD2,TRBV2,TRBJ2-2,many,CASSAVAGLNTGELFF,TGTGCCAGCAGTGCCGTAGCGGGACTGAACACCGGGGAGCTGTTTTTT
TRBD1,TRBV27,TRBJ1-6,few,CASSLKGRDRANSPLHF,TGTGCCAGCAGTTTAAAGGGGCGGGACAGGGCTAATTCACCCCTCCACTTT
-,TRBV20-1,TRBJ1-2,many,CSGANGYTF,TGCAGTGGGGCGAACGGCTACACCTTC
TRBD1,TRBV2,TRBJ2-7,many,CASSPTGGRYEQYF,TGTGCCAGCAGTCCGACAGGGGGCCGATACGAGCAGTACTTC
TRBD1,TRBV19,TRBJ2-7,-,CASSRQGRSEYEQYF,TGTGCCAGCTCTCGACAGGGACGGTCGGAATACGAGCAGTACTTC
-,TRBV5-5,TRBJ2-7,-,CASSPPGDYEQYF,TGTGCCAGCAGCCCGCCCGGAGACTACGAGCAGTACTTC
-,TRBV20-1,TRBJ1-1,many,CSASDADTEAFF,TGCAGTGCTAGCGACGCTGACACTGAAGCTTTCTTT
-,TRBV27,TRBJ2-7,-,CASRFRGAYEQYF,TGTGCCAGCAGATTCAGGGGGGCCTACGAGCAGTACTTC
TRBD1,TRBV28,TRBJ1-1,many,CASRPRDRGTEAFF,TGTGCCAGCAGACCCCGGGACAGGGGCACTGAAGCTTTCTTT
-,TRBV12-3/TRBV12-4,TRBJ1-6,many,CASSRATPSPLHF,TGTGCCAGCAGCCGGGCGACACCTTCACCCCTCCACTTT
TRBD2,TRBV7-2,TRBJ2-7,many,CASSLGPAGGPSEQYF,TGTGCCAGCAGCTTAGGTCCAGCGGGAGGCCCCTCCGAGCAGTACTTC
-,TRBV28,TRBJ1-2,many,CASSFTNHGYTF,TGTGCCAGCAGTTTTACGAACCATGGCTACACCTTC
TRBD2,TRBV7-2,TRBJ2-7,-,CASSLGLAGKVSYEQYF,TGTGCCAGCAGCTTAGGGCTAGCGGGGAAAGTCTCCTACGAGCAGTACTTC
TRBD1,TRBV7-9,TRBJ2-5,-,CASSDRAQETQYF,TGTGCCAGCAGCGACAGGGCCCAAGAGACCCAGTACTTC
-,TRBV6-2/TRBV6-3,TRBJ1-4,few,CASSSAGRRANEKLFF,TGTGCCAGCAGTTCTGCAGGCCGGAGAGCTAATGAAAAACTGTTTTTT
-,TRBV12-3/TRBV12-4,TRBJ1-1,many,CASSLNFPNTEAFF,TGTGCCAGCAGTTTAAACTTTCCGAACACTGAAGCTTTCTTT
TRBD1,TRBV30,TRBJ2-2,-,CAWGRDSIGELFF,TGTGCCTGGGGCCGGGACAGTATCGGGGAGCTGTTTTTT
TRBD1,TRBV2,TRBJ1-5,few,CASNSGRTGRVQPQHF,TGTGCCAGCAACTCAGGACGGACAGGGCGAGTTCAGCCCCAGCATTTT
-,TRBV5-1,TRBJ1-4,few,CASRRTVSNNEKLFF,TGCGCCAGCAGGAGGACTGTCTCCAACAATGAAAAACTGTTTTTT